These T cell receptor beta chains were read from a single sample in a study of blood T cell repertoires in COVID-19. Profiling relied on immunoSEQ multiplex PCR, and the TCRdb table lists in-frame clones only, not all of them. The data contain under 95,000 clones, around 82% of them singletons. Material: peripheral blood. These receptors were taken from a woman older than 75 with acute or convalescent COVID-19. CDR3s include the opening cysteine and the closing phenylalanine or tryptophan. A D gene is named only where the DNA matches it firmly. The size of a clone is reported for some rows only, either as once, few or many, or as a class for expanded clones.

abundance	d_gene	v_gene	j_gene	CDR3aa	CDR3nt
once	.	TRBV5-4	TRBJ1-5	CASSLGVSRVSHNQPQHF	TGTGCCAGCAGCTTAGGGGTCAGTAGGGTGAGTCACAATCAGCCCCAGCATTTT
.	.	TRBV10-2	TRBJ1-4	CASSESHRTGNEKLFF	TGCGCCAGCAGTGAGTCGCATCGTACAGGGAATGAAAAACTGTTTTTT
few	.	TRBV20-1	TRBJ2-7	CSASSRTGTYEQYF	TGCAGTGCTAGTTCTAGGACCGGGACCTACGAGCAGTACTTC
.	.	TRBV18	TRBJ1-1	CASSPQAIENTEAFF	TGTGCCAGCTCACCACAAGCCATAGAGAACACTGAAGCTTTCTTT
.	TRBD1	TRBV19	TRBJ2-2	CASSIAKDRAGELFF	TGTGCCAGTAGTATAGCGAAGGACAGGGCCGGGGAGCTGTTTTTT
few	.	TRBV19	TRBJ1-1	CASNPGLGAEAFF	TGTGCCAGTAATCCGGGACTTGGGGCTGAAGCTTTCTTT
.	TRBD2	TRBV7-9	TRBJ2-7	CASSLDWASGSYEQYF	TGTGCCAGCAGCTTAGATTGGGCTAGCGGGAGCTACGAGCAGTACTTC
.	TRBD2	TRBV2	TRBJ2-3	CASSEAVGRAYF	TGTGCCAGCAGTGAAGCCGTGGGGAGGGCGTATTTT
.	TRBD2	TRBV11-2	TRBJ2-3	CASRGNSGRGADTQYF	TGTGCCAGCAGAGGCAATAGCGGGAGAGGGGCAGATACGCAGTATTTT
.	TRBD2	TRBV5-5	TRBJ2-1	CASSFSSGDNEQFF	TGTGCCAGCAGCTTTAGTAGCGGGGATAATGAGCAGTTCTTC
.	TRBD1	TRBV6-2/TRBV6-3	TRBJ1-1	CASSYSGQGIGTEAFF	TGTGCCAGCAGTTACTCGGGACAGGGAATCGGCACTGAAGCTTTCTTT
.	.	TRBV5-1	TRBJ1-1	CASSLDSMTEAFF	TGCGCCAGCAGCCTAGACAGTATGACTGAAGCTTTCTTT
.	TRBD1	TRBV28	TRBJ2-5	CASSLGATGLLGETQYF	TGTGCCAGCAGCTTGGGAGCGACAGGGCTTTTGGGAGAGACCCAGTACTTC
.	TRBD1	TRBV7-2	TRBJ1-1	CASSTRQGVTEAFF	TGTGCCAGCAGCACGCGACAGGGGGTCACTGAAGCTTTCTTT
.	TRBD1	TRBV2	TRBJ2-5	CASSVQGAGETQYF	TGTGCCAGCAGTGTACAGGGGGCTGGAGAGACCCAGTACTTC
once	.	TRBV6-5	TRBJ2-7	CASRGSGVNEQYF	TGTGCCAGCAGGGGGAGTGGGGTCAACGAGCAGTACTTC
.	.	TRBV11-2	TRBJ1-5	CASSPEANQPQHF	TGTGCCAGCAGCCCTGAAGCTAATCAGCCCCAGCATTTT
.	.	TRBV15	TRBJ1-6	CATSLEGSSYNSPLHF	TGTGCCACCAGCCTAGAAGGGAGCTCCTATAATTCACCCCTCCACTTT
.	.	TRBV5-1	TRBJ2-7	CASSLTVPGEDYEQYF	TGCGCCAGCAGCTTAACAGTCCCCGGGGAGGACTACGAGCAGTACTTC
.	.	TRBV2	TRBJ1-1	CASSEGDFTEAFF	TGTGCCAGCAGTGAAGGTGACTTCACTGAAGCTTTCTTT
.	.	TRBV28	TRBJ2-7	CASIPQGGSYEQYF	TGTGCCAGCATCCCGCAGGGGGGCTCCTACGAGCAGTACTTC
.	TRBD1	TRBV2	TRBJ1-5	CATGGTVRSQPQHF	TGTGCCACCGGCGGGACAGTTAGGAGTCAGCCCCAGCATTTT
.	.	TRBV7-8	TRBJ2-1	CASRLGGELGEQFF	TGTGCCAGCAGGCTAGGGGGGGAACTGGGTGAGCAGTTCTTC
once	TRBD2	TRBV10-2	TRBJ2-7	CASSGLGKGEQYF	TGCGCCAGCAGCGGACTAGGAAAGGGCGAGCAGTACTTC
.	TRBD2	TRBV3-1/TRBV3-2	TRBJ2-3	CASSLTSGSGADTQYF	TGTGCCAGCAGCCTAACTAGCGGGAGTGGGGCAGATACGCAGTATTTT
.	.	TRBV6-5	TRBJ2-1	CASSYRPLAVNEQFF	TGTGCCAGCAGTTACCGACCTTTAGCGGTAAATGAGCAGTTCTTC
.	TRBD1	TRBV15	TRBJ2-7	CATSRAKGGVDEQYF	TGTGCCACCAGCAGAGCAAAAGGGGGCGTCGACGAGCAGTACTTC
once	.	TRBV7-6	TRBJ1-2	CASSSRSGANYGYTF	TGTGCCAGCAGCTCTAGAAGCGGGGCTAACTATGGCTACACCTTC
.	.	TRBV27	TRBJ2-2	CASSLDRTTGELFF	TGTGCCAGCAGTTTAGACAGAACCACCGGGGAGCTGTTTTTT
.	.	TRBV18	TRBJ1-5	CASSWGGINQPQHF	TGTGCCAGCTCTTGGGGGGGAATCAATCAGCCCCAGCATTTT
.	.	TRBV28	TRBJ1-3	CASTEEGRNTIYF	TGTGCCAGCACTGAGGAGGGTAGAAACACCATATATTTT
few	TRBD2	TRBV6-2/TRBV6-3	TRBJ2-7	CASSTPGLAFYEQYF	TGTGCCAGCAGTACCCCGGGACTAGCGTTCTACGAGCAGTACTTC
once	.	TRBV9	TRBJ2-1	CASSLGGDSHEQFF	TGTGCCAGCAGTCTAGGCGGAGATAGCCATGAGCAGTTCTTC
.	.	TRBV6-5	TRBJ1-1	CASNKQGIEAFF	TGTGCCAGCAATAAACAGGGTATTGAAGCTTTCTTT
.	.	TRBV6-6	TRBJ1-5	CASSYQGTNQPQHF	TGTGCCAGCAGTTACCAGGGAACCAATCAGCCCCAGCATTTT
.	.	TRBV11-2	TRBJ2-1	CASSLGGESSYNEQFF	TGTGCCAGCAGCTTAGGGGGGGAGTCGTCCTACAATGAGCAGTTCTTC
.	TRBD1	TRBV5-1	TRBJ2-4	CASSGGQGEGSIQYF	TGCGCCAGCAGCGGGGGACAGGGGGAAGGAAGCATTCAGTACTTC
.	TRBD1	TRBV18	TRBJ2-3	CASSPLGTGGTDTQYF	TGTGCCAGCTCGCCGCTAGGGACAGGGGGCACAGATACGCAGTATTTT
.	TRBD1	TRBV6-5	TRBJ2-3	CASSRDRPTDTQYF	TGTGCCAGCAGTAGGGACAGACCCACAGATACGCAGTATTTT
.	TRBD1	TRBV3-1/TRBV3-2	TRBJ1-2	CASSHLGQGNGYTF	TGTGCCAGCAGCCACCTGGGACAGGGAAATGGCTACACCTTC
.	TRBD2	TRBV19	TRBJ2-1	CASSSPLAGGPPREQFF	TGTGCCAGTAGTTCTCCCTTAGCGGGGGGGCCTCCTCGTGAGCAGTTCTTC
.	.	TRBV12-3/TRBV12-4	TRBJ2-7	CASRATGKSEQYF	TGTGCCAGCAGAGCTACAGGGAAAAGCGAGCAGTACTTC
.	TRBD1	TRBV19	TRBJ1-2	CASSMVTGASGYTF	TGTGCCAGTAGTATGGTGACAGGGGCAAGCGGCTACACCTTC
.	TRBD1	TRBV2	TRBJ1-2	CASRSGTDGLRYGYTF	TGTGCCAGCAGGAGTGGGACAGACGGGTTAAGATATGGCTACACCTTC
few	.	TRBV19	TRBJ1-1	CASSILPGRGEAFF	TGTGCCAGTAGTATATTACCGGGTCGAGGTGAAGCTTTCTTT
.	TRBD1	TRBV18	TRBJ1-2	CASSPGGTGNGYTF	TGTGCCAGCTCCCCGGGCGGGACAGGGAATGGCTACACCTTC
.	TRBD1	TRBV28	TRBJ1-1	CASSTARGEAFF	TGTGCCAGCAGTACAGCCAGGGGGGAAGCTTTCTTT
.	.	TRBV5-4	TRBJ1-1	CASSRVDTEAFF	TGTGCCAGCAGCCGGGTGGACACTGAAGCTTTCTTT
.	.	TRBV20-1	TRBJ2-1	CSGVDNEQFF	TGCAGTGGCGTGGACAATGAGCAGTTCTTC
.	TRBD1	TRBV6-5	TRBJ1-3	CASSYSAGQGYGTIYF	TGTGCCAGCAGTTACTCCGCGGGACAGGGTTACGGCACCATATATTTT
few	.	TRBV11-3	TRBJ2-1	CASSLGGVDTVF	TGTGCCAGCAGCTTAGGGGGGGTAGACACAGTCTTC
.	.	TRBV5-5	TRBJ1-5	CASSFSGGNQPQHF	TGTGCCAGCAGCTTTTCAGGGGGCAATCAGCCCCAGCATTTT